The sequence of this TCR beta chain was determined in a study of early T cells in non-severe SARS-CoV-2 infection (dated by TCRdb to the early 2020s). Regarding the research as a whole: Bulk RNA from unsorted whole blood was used for TCR sequencing, so alpha and beta chains could not be paired. The paper's findings and limits, for the study overall: VDJdb matching was skewed toward anti-spike CD8 responses and likely underestimated virus-specific expansions by missing private and CD4 specificities.

Set within a cohort of healthcare workers in London, UK, this nested case-control study involved weekly PCR testing of nasopharyngeal swabs along with blood sampling. Between 23 and 31 March 2020, the week of the UK lockdown, healthcare workers were enrolled and then followed up weekly for as long as 16 weeks. The germline V and J ends show losses of 3 bases and 2 bases respectively, and no gene match explains 10 bases of the junction. The CDR3 numbers 17 residues from cysteine through phenylalanine. Only the CDR3 part of the read is kept: 51 bases, read in frame from the first base. The germline V gene (reference sequence) supplies CDR1 SGHNT and CDR2 YYREEE. Worth noting for this clonotype: Its antigen remains unidentified. The input lacks base qualities; no much larger clone sits a single base away.

The library was prepared using 5' RACE. Sequencing was carried out with a NextSeq 500. The TCR library protocol attached unique molecular identifiers to individual cDNA molecules to correct for sequencing error and PCR bias. Sequencing covered both TCR alpha and beta chains, and within each sample the abundances of alpha and beta sequences were tightly co-correlated. In the original analysis: Decombinator V4 was used to annotate the V gene, J gene and CDR3 of the TCR sequences. Expanded TCRs were defined as changing significantly between any two time points under a Poisson model with p below 0.0001. Abundances of TCRs were expressed as counts per million after normalisation to the total number of TCRs sequenced in each sample. MAIT TCRs were defined by TRAV1-2 paired with TRAJ12, TRAJ20 or TRAJ33, and iNKT TCRs by TRAV10 paired with TRAJ18. VDJdb, accessed 1 November 2021, was searched for CMV, EBV and SARS-CoV-2 annotated TCRs, excluding TCRs annotated for multiple antigens. TCRdb passed the public sequencing reads through fastp at Q25 and MiXCR, retaining productive beta sequences. Every distinct CDR3 protein forms one entry, paired with its most common genes and DNA. For this entry, the V and J calls and clone size follow TCRdb and not the study's own pipeline. Across this sample there are about 55,000 distinct CDR3 sequences, with approximately 13% seen only once. Approximately 8.5% of the sample rests with the top ten.

The sample consisted of whole blood, taken at baseline. The V gene is TRBV5-4 and the J gene is TRBJ2-2; 7 middle bases align to TRBD1. The receptor was isolated from an adult who was a healthcare worker with PCR-confirmed SARS-CoV-2 infection or an uninfected control (not recorded which). In nucleotide form, the sequence is TGTGCCAGCAGCTGGAATCAAGGGACAGATAACACCGGGGAGCTGTTTTTT. It translates as CASSWNQGTDNTGELFF.